This record concerns one TCR beta chain sequence. The trim removed 5 bases at V and 0 bases at J, leaving 10 bases unmatched. This CDR3 comprises 18 residues. CDR1 SGHVS and CDR2 FNYEAQ come from the germline V gene. These data belong to a study of blood T cell repertoires in COVID-19. Per the original data handling: Reference gene primer amplification yielded estimated nucleated cell counts. The method was immunoSEQ multiplex PCR; TCRdb's version includes in-frame clones alone and lacks a portion of them. V and J calls and clone size are given by that table; D and trimming were obtained from the DNA. The sample carries tens of thousands of clones, about 84% recorded once.

This clonotype was obtained from a woman in her sixties or seventies with acute or convalescent COVID-19. The sample taken for sequencing was peripheral blood. V is TRBV7-6 and J is TRBJ1-3; TRBD1 matches at 10 bases. The CDR3 DNA sequence: TGTGCCAGCAGCCCGGGGACAGGGGCCCCCTTCTCTGGAAACACCATATATTTT. Translating it yields CASSPGTGAPFSGNTIYF.